Below, 31 T cell receptor beta chains from the same sample are listed, as sequenced in a study of blood T cell repertoires in COVID-19. Data came from immunoSEQ multiplex PCR; TCRdb stores just in-frame clones and leaves some out. The data hold about 230,000 clones, with approximately 90% observed a single time. The sequenced material came from PBMCs or T cells enriched from blood (not recorded which). The receptors come from a woman in her thirties or forties with acute COVID-19.

The chain uses TRBV4-3 and TRBJ2-1; 8 bases map to TRBD2. Germline V CDR1 and CDR2: LGHNA, YSLEER. Trimming took 0 bases from V and 4 from J; bases not matched to a gene: 5. The CDR3 spans 16 residues. The CDR3 bases are TGCGCCAGCAGCCAAGAGGGCAGCGGGGGTTACAATGAGCAGTTCTTC. This translates into CASSQEGSGGYNEQFF.

The genes are TRBV29-1 and TRBJ2-2; 8 bases are a match to TRBD2. CDR3 length: 14 amino acids. CDR1 is SQVTM, CDR2 ANQGSEA, per germline. The V and J ends lost 5 bases and 6 bases, in that order; junction bases with no gene match: 8. CDR3 DNA: TGCAGCGTTCGACCAGCGGGAGCGGCCGGGGAGCTGTTTTTT. Translated: CSVRPAGAAGELFF.

J is TRBJ2-3 and V is TRBV5-1; 9 nucleotides agree with TRBD2. This CDR3 has 18 residues. After removal of 2 bases from V and 4 bases from J, the junction contained 14 bases not matched to a gene. The germline V gene has CDR1 SGHRS and CDR2 YFSETQ. The DNA for the CDR3 is TGCGCCAGCAGCTTTGATAGGCGGGGGGGCCGTATGGCAGATACGCAGTATTTT. Its protein is CASSFDRRGGRMADTQYF.

The chain combines TRBV11-2 with TRBJ2-5, with D possibly being TRBD1 (5 bases). V was clipped by 4 bases and J by 4 bases, with 10 bases between them. Germline V gives CDR1 SGHAT, CDR2 FQNNGV. CDR3 length: 13 amino acids. The CDR3 reads CASSSGLLETQYF. In DNA form, the CDR3 reads TGTGCCAGCAGCTCAGGGTTGTTAGAGACCCAGTACTTC.

V gene TRBV7-9 combines with J gene TRBJ2-5; 13 bases agree with TRBD2. The CDR3 covers 15 residues. Germline V lookup: CDR1 SEHNR, CDR2 FQNEAQ (reference sequence). V lost 5 bases and J lost 3; bases outside the gene matches: 3. CDR3 residues: CASSQGTSGKETQYF. The DNA for the CDR3 is TGTGCCAGCAGCCAAGGGACTAGCGGGAAAGAGACCCAGTACTTC.

The chain carries TRBV24-1 and TRBJ2-3; D is perhaps TRBD1 (5 bases). The CDR3 is made up of 15 amino acids. Germline V CDR1 and CDR2: KGHDR, SFDVKD. Trimming left V 3 bases short and J 7 bases short, with 16 bases between. The CDR3 nucleotides read TGTGCCACCAGTGATGTTTCAGGGATCGGAAATACGCAGTATTTT. This encodes CATSDVSGIGNTQYF.

The chain uses TRBV7-9 and TRBJ1-3, with a tentative D call TRBD1 (5 bases). The CDR3 totals 15 residues. The V end lost 5 bases, the J end lost 0 bases, and 11 bases lay between the germline ends. The germline gives CDR1 SEHNR, CDR2 FQNEAQ (reference sequence). CDR3 amino acids: CASSRRGSSGNTIYF. CDR3 DNA sequence: TGTGCCAGCAGCCGGCGGGGGTCCTCTGGAAACACCATATATTTT.

The V and J genes are TRBV9 and TRBJ1-6, with D possibly being TRBD1 (6 bases). Germline V gene sequence: CDR1 SGDLS, CDR2 YYNGEE. This CDR3 is built from 17 residues. Trimming shortened V by 3 bases and J by 5 bases, and 18 bases separated the two germline ends. The DNA for the CDR3 is TGTGCCAGCAGCGCAGGAACAGGGATCCCCGATAATTCACCCCTCCACTTT. Translated: CASSAGTGIPDNSPLHF.

This clone showed up just a few times. This sequence joins TRBV9 and TRBJ2-2; D unresolved. Germline-derived CDR1 and CDR2 are SGDLS and YYNGEE. CDR3 size: 14 residues. Trimming left V 4 bases short and J 7 bases short, with 14 bases between. CDR3 in DNA: TGTGCCAGCAGCCCGCGGCAGCTGGGCGGGGAGCTGTTTTTT. This translates into CASSPRQLGGELFF.

This clone was recorded only once. CDR3 amino acids: CASSLVSGGLLDEQFF. In DNA, the CDR3 is TGCGCCAGCAGCTTGGTATCAGGAGGGCTCCTAGATGAGCAGTTCTTC. V is TRBV5-1 and J is TRBJ2-1, with D perhaps matching TRBD2 (6 bases). V was pared by 0 bases and J by 8 bases, with 18 bases between. CDR1 is SGHRS, CDR2 YFSETQ, per germline. This CDR3 has 16 amino acids.

In its sample, this clone was seen a few times. This rearrangement joins TRBV11-2 to TRBJ1-1; no firm D call. The CDR3 spans 16 residues. Germline CDR1 SGHAT, CDR2 FQNNGV. Trimming removed 5 bases from V and 4 bases from J, with 20 bases in between. The CDR3 DNA follows: TGTGCCAGCAGCCCACCGGGTCCTTTACGGGGCACTGAAGCTTTCTTT. This encodes CASSPPGPLRGTEAFF.

J is TRBJ2-7 and V is TRBV18; 7 bases line up with TRBD1. Per the germline V gene, CDR1 is KGHSH and CDR2 is LQKENI. This CDR3 spans 15 amino acids. With 0 bases clipped from V and 4 bases from J, the junction kept 6 bases outside the gene matches. As DNA, the CDR3 is TGTGCCAGCTCACCACCGAAGGGGGCAGGTTACGAGCAGTACTTC. It specifies CASSPPKGAGYEQYF.

The chain is built from TRBV10-1 and TRBJ1-6, with 10 positions matching TRBD1. CDR1 and CDR2 (germline): WNHNN, SYGVQD (reference sequence). V gave up 0 bases and J gave up 6 bases; unmatched junction bases: 2. The CDR3 is made up of 16 amino acids. The CDR3 DNA sequence: TGCGCCAGCAGTGAGTCGCGGACAGGGGGTAATTCACCCCTCCACTTT. Encoded protein: CASSESRTGGNSPLHF.

V gene TRBV28 combines with J gene TRBJ2-5, with 10 bases that match TRBD1. The CDR3 consists of 15 residues. Germline V gives CDR1 MDHEN, CDR2 SYDVKM. V gave up 5 bases and J gave up 4 bases; unmatched junction bases: 7. CDR3: CASSQTGGVPETQYF. CDR3 nucleotides: TGTGCCAGCAGTCAGACAGGGGGCGTACCAGAGACCCAGTACTTC.

The chain recombines TRBV3-1 (or the pseudogene TRBV3-2) with TRBJ2-1, with TRBD2 identical over 7 bases. V trimming: 2 bases; J trimming: 9 bases; junction bases outside the gene matches: 4. The germline V gene has CDR1 LGHDT and CDR2 YNNKEL (reference sequence). The CDR3 covers 13 residues. The CDR3 nucleotides read TGTGCCAGCAGCCAATCTAGCGGCGGTGAGCAGTTCTTC. Translation: CASSQSSGGEQFF.

The rearrangement links TRBV28 to TRBJ2-4; weak D call: TRBD2 (6 bases). Germline V gene data show CDR1 as MDHEN and CDR2 as SYDVKM. The CDR3 loop spans 19 amino acids. Trimming took 4 bases from V and 0 from J, leaving 22 bases between them. CDR3 amino acids: CASSYPLSLADVAKNIQYF. Here the CDR3 DNA reads TGTGCCAGCAGTTACCCCCTCTCACTAGCAGATGTAGCCAAAAACATTCAGTACTTC.

The chain joins TRBV5-1 to TRBJ1-2, with 7 bases fitting TRBD1. V lost 0 bases, J lost 2 bases, and 4 bases stayed unmatched. From germline, CDR1 is SGHRS and CDR2 YFSETQ. This CDR3 has 15 amino acids. Here the CDR3 reads CASSLAGQFNYGYTF. The CDR3 coding sequence is TGCGCCAGCAGCTTGGCGGGACAGTTCAACTATGGCTACACCTTC.

J is TRBJ2-3 and V is TRBV4-3, with 8 bases aligning to TRBD2. V gave up 0 bases and J gave up 6 bases; unmatched junction bases: 14. The germline CDR1 and CDR2 sequences are LGHNA and YSLEER. CDR3 size: 18 residues. CDR3 in DNA: TGCGCCAGCAGCCAAGACACGGCGGGAGGTGTTCAAACCGATACGCAGTATTTT. This gives the protein CASSQDTAGGVQTDTQYF.

V gene TRBV18 combines with J gene TRBJ1-3; unclear D gene. V was pared by 5 bases and J by 0 bases, with 14 bases between. Germline CDR1 KGHSH, CDR2 LQKENI. The CDR3 contains 16 residues. In DNA, the CDR3 is TGTGCCAGCTCATCGATTGACTTACCCTCTGGAAACACCATATATTTT. Its translation is CASSSIDLPSGNTIYF.

V and J are TRBV5-5 and TRBJ1-1, with TRBD1 matching 7 bases. The CDR3 extends over 14 amino acids. V shed 2 bases, J shed 2 bases, and the junction held 3 bases outside the gene matches. Looked up from germline, CDR1 is SGHKS and CDR2 is YYEKEE (reference sequence). The CDR3 region is CASSFNRGNTEAFF. CDR3 bases: TGTGCCAGCAGCTTCAACAGGGGTAACACTGAAGCTTTCTTT.

This clone was seen once. This chain links TRBV6-2 or TRBV6-3 with TRBJ1-1; D is perhaps TRBD1 (5 bases). Germline V gene lookup returns CDR1 MNHEY and CDR2 SVGEGT. There are 13 residues in the CDR3. Deletions cut 5 bases from V and 3 bases from J, with 10 bases between. The chain's CDR3 is CASSPTVYTEAFF. The CDR3 bases are TGTGCCAGCAGTCCGACAGTTTACACTGAAGCTTTCTTT.

The V gene is TRBV29-1, the J gene TRBJ1-2; TRBD1 agrees at 8 bases. Germline V gives CDR1 SQVTM, CDR2 ANQGSEA. This CDR3 comprises 13 residues. The V gene end was trimmed by 6 bases and the J gene end by 6 bases; junction bases not matched to a gene: 9. This chain's CDR3 is CSVRPTGDNGYTF. CDR3 nucleotide sequence: TGCAGCGTGAGGCCGACAGGGGACAATGGCTACACCTTC.

The chain couples TRBV25-1 to TRBJ1-4; possible D gene TRBD1, 5 bases. Per germline, CDR1 MGHDK and CDR2 SYGVNS. This CDR3 comprises 16 residues. Trimming shortened V by 0 bases and J by 6 bases, and 14 bases separated the two germline ends. The CDR3 is CASSEYGAVAHEKLFF. The CDR3 DNA follows: TGTGCCAGCAGTGAATATGGGGCCGTGGCTCATGAAAAACTGTTTTTT. Drawing the rest from reference TRBV25-1 and TRBJ1-4, the complete variable domain is EADIYQTPRYLVIGTGKKITLECSQTMGHDKMYWYQQDPGMELHLIHYSYGVNSTEKGDLSSESTVSRIRTEHFPLTLESARPSHTSQYLCASSEYGAVAHEKLFFGSGTQLSVL.

This rearrangement joins TRBV7-7 to TRBJ2-1, with D maybe TRBD2 (7 bases). The CDR3 spans 16 residues. Looked up from germline, CDR1 is SSHAT and CDR2 is FNYEAQ (reference sequence). Trimming removed 5 bases from V and 6 bases from J, with 20 bases in between. CDR3 residues: CASSLSVGGGLNEQFF. The CDR3 DNA sequence: TGTGCCAGCAGCCTCTCCGTGGGGGGGGGCCTCAATGAGCAGTTCTTC.

The chain recombines TRBV5-1 with TRBJ1-1; the D gene is possibly TRBD1 (5 bases). Germline-derived CDR1 and CDR2 are SGHRS and YFSETQ. The germline V and J ends were trimmed by 1 base and 0 bases, with 7 bases remaining between them. The CDR3 covers 14 residues. The CDR3 region is CASSLTGLNTEAFF. CDR3 nucleotide sequence: TGCGCCAGCAGCTTGACAGGTTTGAACACTGAAGCTTTCTTT.

This clone was counted at least ten times. The chain combines TRBV5-1 with TRBJ1-5; the D is unclear. Trimming cost V 3 bases and J 5 bases, with 9 bases left between them. CDR3 length: 13 residues. Germline loops: CDR1 SGHRS, CDR2 YFSETQ. CDR3 DNA: TGCGCCAGCAGCTCTGAGGGTGATCAGCCCCAGCATTTT. It translates to CASSSEGDQPQHF. The variable domain in full, with the rest retrieved from reference TRBV5-1 and TRBJ1-5, is KAGVTQTPRYLIKTRGQQVTLSCSPISGHRSVSWYQQTPGQGLQFLFEYFSETQRNKGNFPGRFSGRQFSNSRSEMNVSTLELGDSALYLCASSSEGDQPQHFGDGTRLSIL.

The rearrangement uses TRBV5-1 and TRBJ1-1; a possible D gene is TRBD1 (5 bases). The CDR3 sequence is 16 residues long. Germline CDR1 and CDR2: SGHRS and YFSETQ. V was trimmed by 5 bases and J by 7 bases, leaving 24 bases between them. CDR3: CASSSPTAVGGNEAFF. In DNA, the CDR3 is TGCGCCAGCAGTTCTCCGACTGCAGTGGGGGGGAATGAAGCTTTCTTT.

The chain has TRBV27 and TRBJ1-5; possibly TRBD1 for D (5 bases). There are 14 residues in the CDR3. Per the germline V gene, CDR1 is MNHEY and CDR2 is SMNVEV (reference sequence). Trimming cost V 6 bases and J 0 bases, with 9 bases left between them. The CDR3 loop is CASRQGPSNQPQHF. The CDR3 DNA sequence: TGTGCCAGCAGGCAGGGCCCTAGCAATCAGCCCCAGCATTTT.

The chain combines TRBV29-1 with TRBJ2-7, with D unclear. The CDR3 sequence is 11 residues long. Trimming stripped 1 base from V and 8 bases from J, with 9 bases between. Germline V gene sequence: CDR1 SQVTM, CDR2 ANQGSEA. The CDR3: CSVEGRGQQYF. As DNA, the CDR3 is TGCAGCGTTGAAGGACGCGGCCAGCAGTACTTC.

The table lists this clone with a count of one. The chain recombines TRBV10-2 with TRBJ1-5; no clear D. This CDR3 comprises 14 residues. The germline gives CDR1 WSHSY, CDR2 SAAADI. V was pared by 4 bases and J by 4 bases, with 11 bases between. The CDR3 region is CASSVPGPNQPQHF. DNA for the CDR3: TGCGCCAGCAGTGTGCCAGGTCCTAATCAGCCCCAGCATTTT.

The rearrangement links TRBV3-1 (or the pseudogene TRBV3-2) to TRBJ2-3; 10 nucleotides agree with TRBD2. CDR3 length equals 16 residues. From germline, CDR1 is LGHDT and CDR2 YNNKEL (reference sequence). Unmatched junction bases numbered 4, after V lost 0 bases and J lost 4 bases. CDR3 region: CASSQERLAGPDTQYF. CDR3 coding DNA: TGTGCCAGCAGCCAAGAAAGACTAGCGGGCCCAGATACGCAGTATTTT.